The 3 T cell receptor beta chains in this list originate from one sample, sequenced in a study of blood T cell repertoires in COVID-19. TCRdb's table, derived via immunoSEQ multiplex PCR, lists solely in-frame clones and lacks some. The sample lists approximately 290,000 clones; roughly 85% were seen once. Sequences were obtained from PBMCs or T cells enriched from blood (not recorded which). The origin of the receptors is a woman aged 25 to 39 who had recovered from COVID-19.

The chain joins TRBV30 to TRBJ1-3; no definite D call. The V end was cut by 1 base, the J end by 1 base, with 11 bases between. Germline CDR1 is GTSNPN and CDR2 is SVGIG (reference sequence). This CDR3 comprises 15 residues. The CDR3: CAWSGPEPSGNTIYF. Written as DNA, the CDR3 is TGTGCCTGGAGTGGGCCAGAACCTTCTGGAAACACCATATATTTT.

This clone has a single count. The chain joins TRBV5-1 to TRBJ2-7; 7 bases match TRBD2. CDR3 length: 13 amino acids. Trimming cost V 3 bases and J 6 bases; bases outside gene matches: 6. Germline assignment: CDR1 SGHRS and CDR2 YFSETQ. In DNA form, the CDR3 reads TGCGCCAGCAGCTCCAATTCGGGGGGCGAGCAGTACTTC. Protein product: CASSSNSGGEQYF.

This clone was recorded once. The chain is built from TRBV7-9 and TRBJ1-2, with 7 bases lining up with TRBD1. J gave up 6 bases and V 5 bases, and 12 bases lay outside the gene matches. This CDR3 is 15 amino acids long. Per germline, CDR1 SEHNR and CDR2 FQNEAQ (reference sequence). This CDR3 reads CASSPQGTVRDGYTF. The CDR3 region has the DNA TGTGCCAGCAGCCCACAAGGGACAGTGAGGGATGGCTACACCTTC.